These T cell receptor beta chains were read from a single sample in a study of Graves' ophthalmopathy and Graves' hyperthyroidism. TCRdb re-derived calls from the multiplex PCR reads in MiXCR, one entry per CDR3 protein. The table records 500,000 to 700,000 distinct CDR3 sequences, 39% of them present only once. Sequencing input: peripheral blood or thyroid tissue (not recorded which). The receptors were gathered from an adult man with Graves' hyperthyroidism. CDR3s include the opening cysteine and the closing phenylalanine or tryptophan. D genes are given only for firm matches. Clone size is shown for a subset of rows, as once, few, many or a class of expanded clone.

>14|TRBJ1-1|TRBV25-1|many|.
CASSWGGGNTEAFF
TGTGCCAGCAGTTGGGGTGGGGGAAACACTGAAGCTTTCTTT
>15|TRBJ2-2|TRBV10-2|.|TRBD2
CASSGGLADTGELLF
TGTGCCAGCAGTGGGGGACTAGCGGACACCGGGGAGCTGCTTTTT
>15|TRBJ1-3|TRBV5-1|few|.
CASSLASQRGNTIYF
TGCGCCAGCAGCTTGGCCAGCCAAAGGGGAAACACCATATATTTT
>14|TRBJ2-7|TRBV28|.|TRBD1
CACSLYRGGYEQYF
TGTGCCTGCAGTTTGTACAGGGGTGGTTACGAGCAGTACTTC
>15|TRBJ1-2|TRBV20-1|many|.
CSAVDPGAANYGYTF
TGCAGTGCTGTTGACCCAGGGGCGGCTAACTATGGCTACACCTTC
>16|TRBJ1-1|TRBV27|.|TRBD1
CASRISGTAVWTEAFF
TGTGCCAGCAGAATATCCGGGACAGCGGTGTGGACTGAAGCTTTCTTT
>15|TRBJ2-3|TRBV2|few|.
CASTARGVPTDTQYF
TGTGCCAGCACCGCCCGCGGGGTACCCACAGATACGCAGTATTTT
>12|TRBJ2-1|TRBV7-7|few|.
CASSGTKGEQFF
TGTGCTAGCAGCGGGACAAAAGGAGAGCAGTTCTTC
>15|TRBJ1-5|TRBV2|many|.
CASLAGAASNQPQHF
TGTGCCAGCTTGGCAGGGGCAGCAAGCAATCAGCCCCAGCATTTT
>15|TRBJ1-2|TRBV7-9|.|TRBD1
CASSAPETGVYGCTF
TGTGCCAGCAGCGCCCCCGAGACAGGGGTCTATGGCTGCACCTTC
>16|TRBJ1-4|TRBV30|.|TRBD1
CAWSAPRTGGGEKLFF
TGTGCCTGGAGTGCCCCCCGGACAGGGGGAGGTGAAAAACTGTTTTTT
>11|TRBJ1-2|TRBV29-1|.|.
CSSDVLYGYTF
TGCAGCTCGGACGTACTCTATGGCTACACCTTC
>15|TRBJ2-7|TRBV6-5|.|.
CASSFGTGNSYEQYF
TGTGCCAGCAGTTTTGGAACAGGAAACTCCTACGAGCAGTACTTC
>12|TRBJ2-1|TRBV5-1|.|.
CASSWQGDEQFF
TGCGCCAGCAGCTGGCAAGGGGACGAGCAGTTCTTC
>16|TRBJ2-7|TRBV7-3|once|.
CASSDSHLPAYNEQYF
TGTGCCAGCAGTGACTCACACCTACCAGCCTACAATGAGCAGTACTTC
>17|TRBJ1-5|TRBV20-1|many|TRBD1
CSASPNTGTASNQPQHF
TGCAGTGCTAGTCCAAATACCGGGACAGCTAGCAATCAGCCCCAGCATTTT
>15|TRBJ2-5|TRBV30|.|TRBD2
CAWSVLAGLQETQYF
TGTGCCTGGAGTGTACTAGCGGGCCTTCAAGAGACCCAGTACTTC
>14|TRBJ1-5|TRBV6-6|.|.
CTSRVGNSNQPQHF
TGTACCAGCAGGGTAGGGAACAGCAATCAGCCCCAGCATTTT
>14|TRBJ2-5|TRBV5-1|many|.
CASSSDSTQETQYF
TGCGCCAGCAGCTCGGACTCCACCCAAGAGACCCAGTACTTC
>13|TRBJ2-7|TRBV12-3/TRBV12-4|.|.
CASTPFGRGEQYF
TGTGCCAGCACACCGTTCGGCAGGGGCGAGCAGTACTTC
>14|TRBJ2-5|TRBV24-1|.|.
CATSDPGRGWTQYF
TGTGCCACCAGTGATCCGGGCAGGGGCTGGACCCAGTACTTC
>15|TRBJ2-2|TRBV5-1|.|.
CASSLALENTGELFF
TGCGCCAGCAGCTTGGCTCTAGAAAACACCGGGGAGCTGTTTTTT
>13|TRBJ2-2|TRBV2|.|.
CASRDWRSGELFF
TGTGCCAGCAGGGACTGGCGTTCCGGGGAGCTGTTTTTT